This passage covers 5 T cell receptor beta chains from one sample sequenced in a study of cytomegalovirus exposure and HLA in healthy donors (dated by TCRdb to about 2017). The library was produced with the immunoSEQ multiplex PCR assay. A mixture of 60 forward primers for TCR Vbeta segments and 13 reverse primers for TCR Jbeta segments was used in the multiplex PCR. What TCRdb holds here is the immuneACCESS table cut down to in-frame rearrangements. Part of the clones is not present; checked against another copy, under half of the missing clones reflect an unresolved V gene, and the others are unexplained. This sample is represented by 130,000 or so clones; over 60% of them were singletons. Clones ranked in the top ten supply roughly 1% of the sample. Input material: PBMCs. The receptor set was obtained from a woman aged 55-70 years in good health and CMV-seronegative.

This chain links TRBV30 with TRBJ2-1; 7 nucleotides agree with TRBD1. J was trimmed by 1 base and V by 0 bases; bases with no gene match: 9. Germline lookup yields CDR1 GTSNPN and CDR2 SVGIG (reference sequence). CDR3 length: 17 residues. The CDR3 here is CAWSVLLPGQSYNEQFF. The CDR3 nucleotides read TGTGCCTGGAGTGTACTTCTTCCGGGACAGTCCTACAATGAGCAGTTCTTC.

This clone has only one observation. The genes are TRBV7-8 and TRBJ1-3, with 7 positions matching TRBD1. CDR1 SGHVS and CDR2 FQNEAQ come from the germline V gene. Trimming cost V 5 bases and J 0 bases; bases outside gene matches: 1. The length of the CDR3 is 14 residues. CDR3 DNA: TGTGCCAGCAGCCACAGGGGCTCTGGAAACACCATATATTTT. Its translation: CASSHRGSGNTIYF.

This clone turned up a few times. CDR3 sequence reads: CASSQASGGTDTQYF. For the CDR3, the DNA is TGTGCCAGCAGCCAAGCTAGCGGGGGCACAGATACGCAGTATTTT. V usage is TRBV4-2 and J usage is TRBJ2-3, with 9 bases identical to TRBD2. The CDR3 is 15 amino acids. Germline V CDR1 and CDR2: LGHNA, YNFKEQ. J lost 1 base, V lost 1 base, and 0 bases had no gene match.

The J gene is TRBJ2-2, the V gene TRBV9; TRBD2 agrees at 10 bases. The CDR3 spans 17 residues. The J segment lost 1 base and the V segment lost 0 bases, leaving 3 bases of the junction unmatched. Germline CDR1 SGDLS, CDR2 YYNGEE. CDR3 residues: CASSVEVAGGNTGELFF. The CDR3 region has the DNA TGTGCCAGCAGCGTAGAGGTAGCGGGGGGGAACACCGGGGAGCTGTTTTTT.

This chain joins TRBV7-6 and TRBJ1-4; D is possibly TRBD1 (6 bases). CDR1 is SGHVS and CDR2 is FNYEAQ in the germline V gene. The V and J ends lost 1 base and 4 bases respectively, with 13 bases between them. The CDR3 has 16 amino acids. CDR3 region: CASSLGQGPHNEKLFF. CDR3 coding DNA: TGTGCCAGCAGCTTAGGCCAGGGGCCTCATAATGAAAAACTGTTTTTT.